Given below is one T cell receptor (beta chain) in context. Its antigen is not known. This sample stems from a study of T cell responses to AZD1222 COVID-19 vaccine. This CDR3 is 12 amino acids long. Per the germline V gene, CDR1 is MDHEN and CDR2 is SYDVKM. The V end was cut by 8 bases, the J end by 4 bases, with 9 bases between. Analyses pooled second doses at about 4 or about 12 weeks. Study-level findings and limits: Clonal diversity was possibly underestimated; the donors were predominantly white British and more often female.

Repertoires were generated with immunoSEQ multiplex PCR, while TCRdb's copy carries only in-frame clones and drops some. Among around 110,000 clones, 70% to 90% were seen once, and the ten largest hold about 5%. The sample consisted of peripheral blood, taken 28 days after the second AZD1222 dose. The receptor comes from an adult who received the AZD1222 COVID-19 vaccine. The chain combines TRBV28 with TRBJ1-5; tentative D call: TRBD1 (5 bases). In DNA, the CDR3 is TGTGCCAGCGGGGGACGGAATCAGCCCCAGCATTTT. This sequence encodes CASGGRNQPQHF.